This T cell receptor beta chain was captured in a study of T cell repertoires in ileal Crohn's disease. In the study overall: Approximately 35% were active smokers at surgery; median disease duration was 7.9 years. All patients had surgery for stricturing (approximately 60%) or penetrating (about 39%) disease. Thiopurines (about eleven) or anti-TNF agents (approximately 20) were given postoperatively to about half. Study results and limitations: All patients with clonality above 26.8% had endoscopic recurrence.

The sorted cells were lamina propria lymphocytes from surgical specimens, first isolated by density gradient. On this clone itself: Its cognate antigen is unknown.

The protocol was immunoSEQ multiplex PCR, while the TCRdb copy is restricted to in-frame clones and leaves out a portion. The sample consists of some 6,200 clones, around nine tenths of them appearing once. CDR3 size: 14 residues. Trimming removed 5 bases at V and 2 bases at J, with 11 bases between. Germline-derived CDR1 and CDR2 are SEHNR and FQNEAQ (reference sequence). The source material was CD4+ T cells from ileum. The chain couples TRBV7-9 to TRBJ2-3; the D is unclear. The clonotype comes from an adult with Crohn's disease. Some clones in this sample may be carry-over from other donors' samples. CDR3: CASSPSDNTDTQYF. The CDR3 nucleotides read TGTGCCAGCAGCCCTTCCGACAACACAGATACGCAGTATTTT.